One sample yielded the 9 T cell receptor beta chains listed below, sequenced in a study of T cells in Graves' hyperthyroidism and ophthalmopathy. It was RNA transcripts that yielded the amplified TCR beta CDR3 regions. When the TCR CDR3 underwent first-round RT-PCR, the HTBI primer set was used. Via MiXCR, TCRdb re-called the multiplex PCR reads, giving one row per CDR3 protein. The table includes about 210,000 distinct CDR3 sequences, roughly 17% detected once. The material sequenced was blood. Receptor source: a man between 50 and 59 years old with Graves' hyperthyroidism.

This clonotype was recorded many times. CDR3 residues: CASSRQRETQYF. The DNA of the CDR3 is TGTGCCAGCAGTCGACAGAGAGAGACCCAGTACTTC. V gene TRBV28 combines with J gene TRBJ2-5; tentative D call: TRBD1 (5 bases). Germline V gives CDR1 MDHEN, CDR2 SYDVKM. Trimming removed 5 bases at V and 4 bases at J, with 8 bases between. This CDR3 spans 12 amino acids.

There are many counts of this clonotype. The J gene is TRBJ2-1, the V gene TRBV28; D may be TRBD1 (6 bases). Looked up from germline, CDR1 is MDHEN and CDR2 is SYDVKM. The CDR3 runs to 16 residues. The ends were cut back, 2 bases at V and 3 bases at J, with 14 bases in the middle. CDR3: CASSLDAEGHYNEQFF. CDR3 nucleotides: TGTGCCAGCAGTTTAGATGCAGAGGGACACTACAATGAGCAGTTCTTC.

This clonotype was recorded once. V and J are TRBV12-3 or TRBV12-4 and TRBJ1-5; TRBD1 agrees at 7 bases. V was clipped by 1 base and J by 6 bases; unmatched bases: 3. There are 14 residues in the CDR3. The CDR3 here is CASSLETGSQPQHF. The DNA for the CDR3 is TGTGCCAGCAGTTTAGAGACAGGGAGTCAGCCCCAGCATTTT.

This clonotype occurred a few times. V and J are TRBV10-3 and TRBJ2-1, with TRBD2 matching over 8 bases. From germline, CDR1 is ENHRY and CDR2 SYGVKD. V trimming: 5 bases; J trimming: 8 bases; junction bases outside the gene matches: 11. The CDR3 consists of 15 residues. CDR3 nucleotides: TGTGCCATCAGTAGAACTAGCGGCAGAACGGATGAGCAGTTCTTC. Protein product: CAISRTSGRTDEQFF.

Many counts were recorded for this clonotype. The DNA of the CDR3 is TGCGCCAGCAGCTTTGGGTCCGGGGTTCGCACCGGGGAGCTGTTTTTT. Its protein is CASSFGSGVRTGELFF. This chain uses TRBV5-1 with TRBJ2-2, with TRBD2 as a possible D gene (5 bases). There are 16 residues in the CDR3. Looked up from germline, CDR1 is SGHRS and CDR2 is YFSETQ. V was shortened by 2 bases and J by 4 bases, with 15 bases between the two germline ends.

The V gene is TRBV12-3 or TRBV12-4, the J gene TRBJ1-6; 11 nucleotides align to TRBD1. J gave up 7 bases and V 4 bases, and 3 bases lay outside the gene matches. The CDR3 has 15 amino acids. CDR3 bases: TGTGCCAGCAGTTCTAGGACAGGGGGCAATTCACCCCTCCACTTT. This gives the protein CASSSRTGGNSPLHF.

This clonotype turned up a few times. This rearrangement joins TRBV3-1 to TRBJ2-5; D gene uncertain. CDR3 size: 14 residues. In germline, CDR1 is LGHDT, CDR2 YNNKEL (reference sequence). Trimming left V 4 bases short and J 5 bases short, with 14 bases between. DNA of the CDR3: TGTGCCAGCAGCCCTTTTTGGATAGGGGAGACCCAGTACTTC. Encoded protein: CASSPFWIGETQYF.

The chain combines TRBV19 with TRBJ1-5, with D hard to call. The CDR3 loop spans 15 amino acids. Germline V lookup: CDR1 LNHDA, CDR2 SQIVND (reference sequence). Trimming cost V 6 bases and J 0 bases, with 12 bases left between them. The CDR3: CASSLNPISNQPQHF. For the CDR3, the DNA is TGTGCCAGTAGCTTAAACCCGATTAGCAATCAGCCCCAGCATTTT. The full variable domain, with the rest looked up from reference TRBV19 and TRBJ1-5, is DGGITQSPKYLFRKEGQNVTLSCEQNLNHDAMYWYRQDPGQGLRLIYYSQIVNDFQKGDIAEGYSVSREKKESFPLTVTSAQKNPTAFYLCASSLNPISNQPQHFGDGTRLSIL.

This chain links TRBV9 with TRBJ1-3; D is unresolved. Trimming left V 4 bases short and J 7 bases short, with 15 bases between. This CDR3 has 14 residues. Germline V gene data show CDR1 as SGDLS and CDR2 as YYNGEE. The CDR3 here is CASSPRTFGNTIYF. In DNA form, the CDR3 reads TGTGCCAGCAGCCCCCGGACCTTCGGGAACACCATATATTTT.